This T cell receptor (beta chain) was identified during a study of PD-1 blockade in classical Hodgkin lymphoma (dated by TCRdb to 2020 to 2022). About the full investigation: Nivolumab dosing was 3 mg/kg intravenously every 2 weeks, continuing until either disease progression or unacceptable toxicity. To define a peripheral blood immune signature of response to PD-1 blockade in classical Hodgkin lymphoma, the study combined TCR beta sequencing with CyTOF. The paper's findings and limits, for the study overall: CD4+ but not CD8+ TCR diversity rose significantly by C4D1 (p=0.0027 vs p=0.16), most apparent in complete responders (p=0.02). The study was restricted to a single clinical trial cohort, and the causes of repertoire differences, possibly disease activity or prior therapy, were left undefined. Patients starting nivolumab less than 1 year after ASCT had lower diversity and were excluded from later analyses to avoid confounding by immune reconstitution. Baseline TCR diversity was reported as lower in newly diagnosed patients than in healthy donors, and lower still in relapsed/refractory patients. Among trial patients, those achieving complete response had baseline diversity similar to that of newly diagnosed patients, while diversity was significantly lower in partial responders and progressors.

Genomic DNA was isolated using the Qiagen DNeasy kit from unsorted PBMCs as well as from negatively selected CD4+ and CD8+ fractions. TCR beta CDR3 regions were subjected to amplification by immunoSEQ multiplex PCR with primers that anneal to V and J segments. A synthetic immune receptor repertoire was used to minimize amplification bias, and any residual bias was removed computationally once sequencing was done. The authors processed their data as follows. Custom Python scripts were used to quantify repertoire diversity as the Shannon entropy index. Unsorted, CD4+ and CD8+ repertoires were examined separately, except in combined analyses, for which CD4+ and CD8+ sequences were merged in silico. A clone was considered expanded if an increase in frequency of at least 2-fold after treatment relative to C1D1 was found, and a pseudocount of 0.5 was applied to clones undetected at baseline. Clones with 0 or 1 copy at C1D1 were defined as singleton clones, while clones with 2 or more copies were defined as non-singleton clones. Clones expanded in unsorted samples were annotated as CD4+, CD8+ or unknown by matching protein sequences in sorted samples from the same patient. Diversity changes from C1D1 to C4D1 were tested in paired samples using Wilcoxon tests. TCRdb re-hosts the immuneACCESS table, in-frame sequences only. Its copies lack some clones; in the studies checked, an unresolved V gene accounts for under half of them, and the cause for the rest is not known. Clonal size and the V and J genes are those of that table, whereas D and trimming came from the DNA. This sample holds about 26,000 clones; approximately 67% were observed only once. The top ten clonotypes cover 12% of the sample.

Per the publication, the time point label means: cycle 2 day 1 (C2D1) of nivolumab. All trial patients had relapsed after autologous stem cell transplantation, with cohorts A, B and C differing in prior brentuximab vedotin exposure. The trial cohort included around 56 patients with relapsed/refractory classical Hodgkin lymphoma, and each patient had a best overall response of complete response, partial response or progressive disease. Single-agent nivolumab was administered to trial patients in the multi-cohort phase II CheckMate 205 trial. An independent review committee assessed best overall response using the 2007 International Working Group response criteria. PBMCs from the trial were collected at three points: immediately before nivolumab initiation (C1D1), and during therapy at cycle 2 day 1 and cycle 4 day 1. Peripheral blood was collected in 8 mL Vacutainer Cell Preparation Tubes, from which PBMCs were isolated by centrifugation and then cryopreserved.

Comments on this clone: Its antigen has not been determined. Per-base quality was not reported, and no clone a single base away is much larger than it.

The receptor was derived from a human donor with classical Hodgkin lymphoma. Sample: peripheral blood mononuclear cells (PBMCs), taken before the second cycle of nivolumab.

The DNA is TGTGCCAGTAGTATACCCCCGCTGACAGGCCAAATTCTCTCCTACGAGCAGTACTTC. Translation gives CASSIPPLTGQILSYEQYF. The chain couples TRBV19 to TRBJ2-7; a tentative D call is TRBD1 (6 bases match). The CDR3 contains 19 residues, cysteine and phenylalanine counted. The CDR3 DNA has 57 bases and is translated from base 1. Per the germline V gene (reference sequence), LNHDA is the CDR1 and SQIVND is the CDR2. The trim is 2 bases for V and 0 bases for J, with a gap of 23 bases between the germline ends.